This T cell receptor (beta chain) is drawn from a study of beta chain features in type 1 diabetes. Findings and limits, study-wide: In every one of the four CD4+ subsets, TCRB CDR3s were moderately but significantly shorter in Type 1 diabetes patients.

What was sequenced were expressed TCRB transcripts, since all of the isolated RNA had been reverse transcribed. The method was immunoSEQ multiplex PCR; TCRdb's version includes in-frame clones alone and lacks a portion of them. The sample consists of roughly 150,000 clones, about 9% of them appearing once. This clone occurred many times. Its antigen is unknown. V was clipped by 0 bases and J by 2 bases, with 15 bases between them. The CDR3 length is 16 residues. Germline CDR1 is SGDLS and CDR2 is YYNGEE. The V call is TRBV9, the J call TRBJ2-7, with a tentative D call TRBD2 (6 bases). Sequencing was carried out using central memory CD4+ T cells from blood. This receptor was identified in a woman in her twenties or thirties with type 1 diabetes. The CDR3: CASSVEGDWDPYEQYF. The CDR3, as DNA: TGTGCCAGCAGCGTAGAAGGGGACTGGGACCCCTACGAGCAGTACTTC.